This T cell receptor beta chain came from a study of metastatic and nonmetastatic thyroid tumors. Across the whole study: The study looked at repertoires side by side in blood and in tumor or nodule tissue from malignant and benign thyroid patients.

As for this clone: No antigen is known for it. The junction shows a germline mismatch at one end, possibly a read error.

As handled by the study authors: Between-group CDR3 differences, defined by clinicopathological status, yielded a distant-metastasis classifier for papillary thyroid cancer. TCRdb reanalyzed the PCR reads with MiXCR. It is TCRdb's table, rather than the study itself, that gives the V and J calls and clone size. The table includes approximately 65,000 clones, 4% to 5% detected once. Whole-study findings and limits: The reported finding was significantly higher TCR beta diversity in malignant thyroid tumors relative to benign nodules, in blood and tumor.

Patients were all untreated before their thyroid surgery. The sequencing sample was made of blood. The sequence came from a female donor with papillary thyroid cancer or a benign thyroid nodule (not recorded which). Some clones in this sample may be carry-over from other donors' samples.

The CDR3 DNA reads as TGTGCCAGCAGCCCTTCAGGTGTACAGGGGGCCAACTTC. It yields the protein CASSPSGVQGANF. V usage is TRBV28 and J usage is TRBJ2-5, with 9 positions matching TRBD1. From germline, CDR1 is MDHEN and CDR2 SYDVKM. The CDR3 extends over 13 amino acids. Combining the CDR3 with reference TRBV28 and TRBJ2-5 gives the whole variable domain DVKVTQSSRYLVKRTGEKVFLECVQDMDHENMFWYRQDPGLGLRLIYFSYDVKMKEKGDIPEGYSVSREKKERFSLILESASTNQTSMYLCASSPSGVQGANFGPGTRLLVL.